This entry lists 32 T cell receptor beta chains sequenced from one sample in a study of beta chain features in type 1 diabetes. The authors reverse transcribed all of the isolated RNA, so sequencing captured expressed TCRB transcripts. Sequencing used immunoSEQ multiplex PCR; TCRdb keeps in-frame clones, though not all of them. This table holds about 410,000 clones, about 14% found once. What was sequenced was naive CD4+ T cells from blood. Receptors were obtained from a man aged 30 to 39 in good health.

The chain joins TRBV13 to TRBJ2-1; tentatively, D is TRBD1 (5 bases). CDR3 length: 14 amino acids. Germline CDR1 reads PRHDT; CDR2 reads FYEKMQ (reference sequence). The V and J ends lost 2 bases and 4 bases respectively, with 9 bases between them. The CDR3 region is CASSLRGRYNEQFF. The DNA of the CDR3 is TGTGCCAGCAGCTTAAGGGGCAGGTACAATGAGCAGTTCTTC.

This chain connects TRBV15 to TRBJ1-1; D gene ambiguous. V lost 11 bases to trimming and J lost 1 base, with 14 bases between them. The CDR3 covers 13 residues. Germline V lookup: CDR1 LNHNV, CDR2 YYDKDF (reference sequence). DNA for the CDR3: TGTGCCGTTACCCTGGGGAAGAACACTGAAGCTTTCTTT. This encodes CAVTLGKNTEAFF.

This clone was counted between two and nine times. V and J are TRBV15 and TRBJ2-7; D call uncertain. The CDR3 runs to 14 residues. V gave up 0 bases and J gave up 3 bases, with 9 bases separating them. Germline V gene lookup returns CDR1 LNHNV and CDR2 YYDKDF (reference sequence). CDR3 loop: CATSRDNSGYEQYF. The CDR3 bases are TGTGCCACCAGCAGAGATAATTCTGGCTACGAGCAGTACTTC.

The table lists this clone with a few counts. The sample has other DNA sequences that encode this CDR3 too. The V and J genes are TRBV29-1 and TRBJ2-7, with 8 positions matching TRBD1. CDR3 length equals 13 residues. J gave up 2 bases and V 5 bases, and 5 bases lay outside the gene matches. Looked up from germline, CDR1 is SQVTM and CDR2 is ANQGSEA. In DNA form, the CDR3 reads TGCAGCGTTAGGAGACAGGGGACCTACGAGCAGTACTTC. Translating gives CSVRRQGTYEQYF.

This clone was seen a handful of times. The chain joins TRBV18 to TRBJ2-3; D remains ambiguous. CDR1 and CDR2 (germline): KGHSH, LQKENI. The CDR3 consists of 13 residues. Trimming cost V 6 bases and J 8 bases, with 15 bases left between them. The chain's CDR3 is CASSPNSPATQYF. Here the CDR3 DNA reads TGTGCCAGCTCGCCCAACTCCCCAGCTACGCAGTATTTT.

This clone occurred a few times. The J gene is TRBJ2-1, the V gene TRBV19; TRBD2 is a possible D gene (5 bases). In germline, CDR1 is LNHDA, CDR2 SQIVND (reference sequence). V was cut by 8 bases and J by 0 bases, with 11 bases left in between. CDR3 length: 14 amino acids. The CDR3 loop reads CASCAGSSYNEQFF. CDR3 in DNA: TGTGCCAGTTGTGCGGGTAGCTCCTACAATGAGCAGTTCTTC. Full variable domain (remainder filled in from reference TRBV19 and TRBJ2-1): DGGITQSPKYLFRKEGQNVTLSCEQNLNHDAMYWYRQDPGQGLRLIYYSQIVNDFQKGDIAEGYSVSREKKESFPLTVTSAQKNPTAFYLCASCAGSSYNEQFFGPGTRLTVL.

A few counts support this clone. The chain has TRBV5-6 and TRBJ2-7, with D unresolved. Germline V CDR1 and CDR2: SGHDT, YYEEEE. The CDR3 runs 14 residues. The V and J ends lost 0 bases and 2 bases respectively, with 9 bases between them. In nucleotides, the CDR3 is TGTGCCAGCAGCTTGGATCCAGGAGCCTACGAGCAGTACGTC. It codes for CASSLDPGAYEQYV.

The sample holds a few counts of this clone. The chain recombines TRBV2 with TRBJ1-2, with D unresolved. CDR3 size: 10 residues. Looked up from germline, CDR1 is SNHLY and CDR2 is FYNNEI. V lost 1 base and J 9 bases, leaving 3 bases between the germline ends. CDR3 sequence (DNA): TGTGCCAGCAGTGAAGGGAGCTACACCTTC. This translates into CASSEGSYTF. Variable domain in full (rest from reference TRBV2 and TRBJ1-2): EPEVTQTPSHQVTQMGQEVILRCVPISNHLYFYWYRQILGQKVEFLVSFYNNEISEKSEIFDDQFSVERPDGSNFTLKIRSTKLEDSAMYFCASSEGSYTFGSGTRLTVV.

In this sample, this clone turned up a few times. This chain uses TRBV4-2 with TRBJ2-6; D uncertain. Germline CDR1 reads LGHNA; CDR2 reads YNFKEQ. V gave up 1 base and J gave up 1 base, with 11 bases separating them. The CDR3 has 17 amino acids. The CDR3, as DNA: TGTGCCAGCAGCCAAGGAGTGCGTCTTTCTGGGGCCAACGTCCTGACTTTC. Amino acids: CASSQGVRLSGANVLTF.

This sequence joins TRBV9 and TRBJ2-1, with 10 positions matching TRBD1. There are 15 residues in the CDR3. V shed 4 bases and J 7 bases; nucleotides not matched to a gene: 8. Germline lookup yields CDR1 SGDLS and CDR2 YYNGEE. This CDR3 is CASSPRDRGGNEQFF. In DNA form, the CDR3 reads TGTGCCAGCAGCCCCCGGGACAGGGGAGGGAATGAGCAGTTCTTC.

The table lists this clone with a few counts. The rearrangement joins TRBV7-2 to TRBJ2-1; TRBD2 matches at 13 bases. The CDR3 runs to 16 residues. The trim removed 5 bases at V and 4 bases at J, leaving 5 bases unmatched. Germline loops: CDR1 SGHTA, CDR2 FQGNSA. The CDR3 loop is CASSRGTSGVYNEQFF. The DNA of the CDR3 is TGTGCCAGCAGCCGTGGGACTAGCGGGGTATACAATGAGCAGTTCTTC.

This clone came up a few times. The chain couples TRBV7-9 to TRBJ2-3, with TRBD1 as a possible D gene (6 bases). The CDR3 covers 14 residues. The germline gives CDR1 SEHNR, CDR2 FQNEAQ (reference sequence). V was cut by 4 bases and J by 1 base, with 9 bases left in between. The CDR3 DNA sequence: TGTGCCAGCAGCTCCTGGACAGGCACAGATACGCAGTATTTT. Its protein is CASSSWTGTDTQYF.

V usage is TRBV29-1 and J usage is TRBJ1-1, with unresolved D. This CDR3 is built from 13 residues. V lost 3 bases to trimming and J lost 0 bases, with 8 bases between them. Germline CDR1 and CDR2: SQVTM and ANQGSEA. CDR3 DNA: TGCAGCGTTGAGAGAATACTGAACACTGAAGCTTTCTTT. Translation gives CSVERILNTEAFF.

This clone was found a few times. CDR3 nucleotides: TGCGCCAGCAGCCAAGGCGTTTGGCGGGCCTACGAGCAGTACTTC. This gives the protein CASSQGVWRAYEQYF. J is TRBJ2-5 and V is TRBV4-3; D might be TRBD2 (5 bases). The last part of the DNA fits TRBJ2-7 better; the J call may be wrong. This CDR3 is 15 amino acids long. From germline, CDR1 is LGHNA and CDR2 YSLEER.

In this sample, this clone turned up a few times. This sequence joins TRBV19 and TRBJ2-1; 7 nucleotides align to TRBD1. This CDR3 contains 14 residues. Losses at the gene ends were 10 bases for V and 6 bases for J; bases not matched to a gene: 12. The germline V gene encodes CDR1 LNHDA and CDR2 SQIVND (reference sequence). CDR3 in DNA: TGTGCCACCAACTGGGCGGACAGGCCCAATGAGCAGTTCTTC. The encoded protein is CATNWADRPNEQFF.

This clone was found a few times. CDR3 residues: CASSDPWDTEAFF. CDR3 DNA: TGTGCCAGCAGTGACCCCTGGGACACTGAAGCTTTCTTT. The J gene is TRBJ1-1, the V gene TRBV25-1; D is unresolved. Trimming pared 3 bases from V and 3 bases from J, leaving 8 bases between. CDR3 length equals 13 residues. The germline CDR1 and CDR2 sequences are MGHDK and SYGVNS.

In the case of this clone: One end of the junction fails to match germline, which may point to a read error. The V gene is TRBV7-7, the J gene TRBJ2-2; 8 bases map to TRBD2. CDR1 is SSHAT and CDR2 is FNYEAQ in the germline V gene (reference sequence). This CDR3 comprises 15 residues. CDR3 in DNA: TGTGCTAGCAGCCAAGCGGGAGCGATCACCGGGGAGCTGTTTTTT. Protein product: CASSQAGAITGELFF.

This sequence joins TRBV4-3 and TRBJ1-6; D unresolved. The CDR3 contains 13 residues. The V and J ends lost 1 base and 8 bases respectively, with 6 bases between them. Germline-derived CDR1 and CDR2 are LGHNA and YSLEER. This CDR3 is CASSQGGHSPLHF. DNA of the CDR3: TGCGCCAGCAGCCAAGGAGGACATTCACCCCTCCACTTT.

The genes are TRBV30 and TRBJ2-1; D possibly corresponds to TRBD2 (6 bases). Per the germline V gene, CDR1 is GTSNPN and CDR2 is SVGIG (reference sequence). V was clipped by 0 bases and J by 3 bases, with 9 bases between them. The CDR3 length is 14 residues. The CDR3 sequence is CAWSVRRDYNEQFF. Written as DNA, the CDR3 is TGTGCCTGGAGTGTACGGCGGGACTACAATGAGCAGTTCTTC.

The chain combines TRBV28 with TRBJ2-3, with D tentatively TRBD1 or TRBD2 (6 bases each). CDR3 length equals 15 residues. Germline lookup yields CDR1 MDHEN and CDR2 SYDVKM. V dropped 5 bases and J dropped 2 bases, with 14 bases sitting between them. The CDR3 nucleotides are TGTGCCAGCAGTGAGATCGGGGGCAACACAGATACGCAGTATTTT. Translation: CASSEIGGNTDTQYF.

This clone was detected a few times. The chain is built from TRBV10-1 and TRBJ1-2, with D unresolved. Trimming pared 4 bases from V and 8 bases from J, leaving 14 bases between. Germline CDR1 and CDR2: WNHNN and SYGVQD (reference sequence). The CDR3 spans 13 residues. DNA for the CDR3: TGCGCCAGCAGTGCAACAAGATCTCAGGGCTACACCTTC. Translated, it gives CASSATRSQGYTF.

The gene calls are TRBV2 and TRBJ2-5; 8 positions match TRBD2. The J segment lost 1 base and the V segment lost 8 bases, leaving 0 bases of the junction unmatched. The germline V gene has CDR1 SNHLY and CDR2 FYNNEI. The CDR3 runs to 12 residues. CDR3: CASRGGQETQYF. As DNA, the CDR3 is TGTGCCAGCCGGGGGGGCCAAGAGACCCAGTACTTC.

Written as DNA, the CDR3 is TGTGCCAGCAGCTCGACACTAAAACGCTACGAGCAGTACTTC. Translation gives CASSSTLKRYEQYF. This chain joins TRBV7-9 and TRBJ2-7; D unclear. There are 14 residues in the CDR3. In germline, CDR1 is SEHNR, CDR2 FQNEAQ (reference sequence). V was shortened by 4 bases and J by 3 bases, with 13 bases between the two germline ends. Full variable domain (rest looked up from reference TRBV7-9 and TRBJ2-7): DTGVSQNPRHKITKRGQNVTFRCDPISEHNRLYWYRQTLGQGPEFLTYFQNEAQLEKSRLLSDRFSAERPKGSFSTLEIQRTEQGDSAMYLCASSSTLKRYEQYFGPGTRLTVT.

The table lists this clone with a few counts. The V call is TRBV5-6, the J call TRBJ2-7; no clear D. The CDR3 is 13 residues long. Looked up from germline, CDR1 is SGHDT and CDR2 is YYEEEE. Between the trimmed V and J ends, which lost 1 base and 3 bases, there was a span of 8 bases. As DNA, the CDR3 is TGTGCCAGCAGCTTGTCTGGGCTCTACGAGCAGTACGTC. The encoded protein is CASSLSGLYEQYV.

Only a few counts were recorded for this clone. V usage is TRBV29-1 and J usage is TRBJ1-1; D gene uncertain. The V end lost 7 bases, the J end lost 1 base, and 13 bases lay between the germline ends. Germline V gene sequence: CDR1 SQVTM, CDR2 ANQGSEA. This CDR3 is 13 amino acids long. In DNA form, the CDR3 reads TGCAGCGCACACCGGCAAACGAACACTGAAGCTTTCTTT. Encoded protein: CSAHRQTNTEAFF.

The chain has TRBV21-1 and TRBJ2-1. TRBV21-1 represents a pseudogene. The CDR3 runs 14 residues. The CDR3 is CASSKKDGGEEQFF. For the CDR3, the DNA is TGTGCCAGCAGCAAAAAGGATGGGGGAGAAGAGCAGTTCTTC.

This clone has only a few counts. The CDR3 bases are TGTGCCATCTCTGCAGGGGTAATTCAGCCCCAGCATTTT. Translated, it gives CAISAGVIQPQHF. This chain joins TRBV10-3 and TRBJ1-5; the D gene is possibly TRBD1 (6 bases). The CDR3 is 13 residues long. V was clipped by 8 bases and J by 6 bases, with 14 bases between them. Per the germline V gene, CDR1 is ENHRY and CDR2 is SYGVKD.

The V gene is TRBV7-2, the J gene TRBJ2-1, with TRBD1 identical over 8 bases. The germline V gene has CDR1 SGHTA and CDR2 FQGNSA. The CDR3 is 19 amino acids. V dropped 4 bases and J dropped 12; count of bases not matched to a gene: 26. The CDR3 sequence is CASSSLPAHRDRWMSSQFF. The CDR3 bases are TGTGCCAGCAGCTCGCTACCTGCTCACCGGGACAGGTGGATGAGTTCGCAGTTCTTC.

This clone was seen more than once but under ten times. The chain has TRBV14 and TRBJ1-2; TRBD1 is a possible D gene (6 bases). Germline lookup yields CDR1 SGHDN and CDR2 FVKESK. V was clipped by 5 bases and J by 8 bases, with 12 bases between them. CDR3 length equals 12 residues. In DNA, the CDR3 is TGTGCCAGCAGCGATACAGGGTCGGGCTACACCTTC. Translating it yields CASSDTGSGYTF.

This clone was found a few times. The sample carries other DNA sequences with the same CDR3. The CDR3 region has the DNA TGCAGCGCCGGGACGGGGCAAGAGACCCAGTACTTC. It codes for CSAGTGQETQYF. This rearrangement joins TRBV29-1 to TRBJ2-5, with D tentatively TRBD1 or TRBD2 (5 bases each). The germline CDR1 and CDR2 sequences are SQVTM and ANQGSEA. The CDR3 consists of 12 residues. The germline V and J ends were trimmed by 7 bases and 2 bases, with 11 bases remaining between them.

A few counts support this clone. The chain uses TRBV29-1 and TRBJ1-2; D gene ambiguous. Germline V gene data show CDR1 as SQVTM and CDR2 as ANQGSEA. The CDR3 sequence is 11 residues long. V lost 2 bases and J 4 bases, leaving 5 bases between the germline ends. Here the CDR3 reads CSVEFGYGYTF. For the CDR3, the DNA is TGCAGCGTTGAATTCGGCTATGGCTACACCTTC.

The rearrangement links TRBV28 to TRBJ2-7; 7 nucleotides match TRBD1. V gave up 3 bases and J gave up 12 bases; unmatched junction bases: 11. CDR3 size: 13 residues. Germline V gene data show CDR1 as MDHEN and CDR2 as SYDVKM. Written as DNA, the CDR3 is TGTGCCAGCAGTTTTCGGACAGGTCCTCTTAGGTACGTC. Amino acid sequence: CASSFRTGPLRYV.